The 2 T cell receptor beta chains given below trace back to one sample, sequenced in a study of Tregs in tolerant kidney transplant recipients. Produced via immunoSEQ multiplex PCR; TCRdb's table is partial and in-frame only. The sample consists of tens of thousands of clones, 84% of them appearing once. The source material was CD4+ T cells from blood. The receptors were gathered from a human donor in good health.

This clone occurred once. The gene calls are TRBV11-2 and TRBJ2-7; D is possibly TRBD2 (6 bases). Per germline, CDR1 SGHAT and CDR2 FQNNGV. This CDR3 region has 15 residues. V lost 4 bases and J lost 4, with 17 bases in between. DNA for the CDR3: TGTGCCAGCAGCTATCAGCCGGGACTCTCATACGAGCAGTACTTC. The encoded protein is CASSYQPGLSYEQYF.

The rearrangement joins TRBV12-5 to TRBJ2-4; D remains unclear. The germline CDR1 and CDR2 sequences are LGHNT and FRNRAP. This CDR3 is built from 16 residues. The V end was cut by 10 bases, the J end by 6 bases, with 25 bases between. CDR3 protein: CANAPAQPTTGNIQYF. The CDR3 bases are TGTGCTAATGCCCCAGCCCAACCCACCACCGGAAACATTCAGTACTTC.